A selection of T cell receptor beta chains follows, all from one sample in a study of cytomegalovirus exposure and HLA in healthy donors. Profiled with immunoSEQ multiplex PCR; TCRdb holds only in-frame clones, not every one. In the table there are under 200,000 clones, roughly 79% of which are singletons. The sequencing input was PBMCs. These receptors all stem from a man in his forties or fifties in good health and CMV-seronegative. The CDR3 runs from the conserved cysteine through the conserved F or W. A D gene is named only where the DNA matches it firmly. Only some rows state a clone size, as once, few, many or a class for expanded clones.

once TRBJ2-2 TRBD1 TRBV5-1 TGCGCCAGCAGCGAAAGGGGGCAGCACACCGGGGAGCTGTTTTTT CASSERGQHTGELFF
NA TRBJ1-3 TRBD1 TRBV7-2 TGTGCCAGCAGCCTCCGGGACAGCTCTGGAAACACCATATATTTT CASSLRDSSGNTIYF
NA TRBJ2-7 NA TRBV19 TGTGCCAGTAGTATAGTGGCAGGACACCCATACGAGCAGTACTTC CASSIVAGHPYEQYF
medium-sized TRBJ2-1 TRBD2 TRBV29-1 TGCAGCGTTGTTGGTAGCGGGAGGGCCGATGAGCAGTTCTTC CSVVGSGRADEQFF
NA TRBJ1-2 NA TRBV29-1 TGCAGCGTTGAGGTGTTCAACAGCGGAGGTGGCTACACCTTC CSVEVFNSGGGYTF
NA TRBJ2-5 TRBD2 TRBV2 TGTGCCAGCACCCTACCGGGACTAGCGGGAGAGGAAGAGACCCAGTACTTC CASTLPGLAGEEETQYF
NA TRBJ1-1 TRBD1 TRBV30 TGTGCCTGGAGTGGGGACAGGGCACCGAGCGAAGCTTTCTTT CAWSGDRAPSEAFF
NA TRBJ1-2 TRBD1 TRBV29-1 TGCAGCGTTGCGCCCCGACAGGGGGCGCGGGGCTACACCTTC CSVAPRQGARGYTF
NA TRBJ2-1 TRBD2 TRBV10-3 TGTGCCATCAGTGAGTATCCCCTAGCGGGGGCGTCTGGAAACAATGAGCAGTTCTTC CAISEYPLAGASGNNEQFF
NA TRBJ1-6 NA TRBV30 TGTGCCTGGAGTGTACAAGGGGCCTATAATTCACCCCTCCACTTT CAWSVQGAYNSPLHF
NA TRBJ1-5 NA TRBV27 TGTGCCAGCAGTTTATTAGGGGATCAGCCCCAGCATTTT CASSLLGDQPQHF
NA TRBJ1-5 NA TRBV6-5 TGTGCCAGCAGTTACTTCTCTACCAATCAGCCCCAGCATTTT CASSYFSTNQPQHF
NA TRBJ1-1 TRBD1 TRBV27 TGTGCCAGCAGTGACCGGGACAGGGGCTTTAACACTGAAGCTTTCTTT CASSDRDRGFNTEAFF
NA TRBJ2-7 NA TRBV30 TGTGCCTGGAGCATTTCAGGGGAGCAGTACTTC CAWSISGEQYF
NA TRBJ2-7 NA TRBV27 TGTGCCAGCGGATCAAACAGGGCCACCTACGAGCAGTACTTC CASGSNRATYEQYF
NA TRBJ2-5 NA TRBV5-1 TGCGCCAGCAGCTCCCCTGAGGGGGTAGAGACCCAGTACTTC CASSSPEGVETQYF
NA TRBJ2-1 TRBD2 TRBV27 TGTGCCAGTCAACCGACTAGCCCCTACAATGAGCAGTTCTTC CASQPTSPYNEQFF
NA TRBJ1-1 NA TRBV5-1 TGCGCCAGCAGCTTGGGACAAAGCATGAACACTGAAGCTTTCTTT CASSLGQSMNTEAFF
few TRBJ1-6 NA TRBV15 TGTGCCACCAGCAGACAGGGTTCTCGTTCACCCCTCCACTTT CATSRQGSRSPLHF
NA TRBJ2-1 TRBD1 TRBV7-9 TGTGCCAGCAGCCCCAACAGGGGCGCAAGCTACAATGAGCAGTTCTTC CASSPNRGASYNEQFF
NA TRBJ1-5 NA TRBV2 TGTGCCAGCAGTAAAGCCGGGTCTAGCAATCAGCCCCAGCATTTT CASSKAGSSNQPQHF
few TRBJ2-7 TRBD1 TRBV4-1 TGCGCCAGCAGCCAAGGAGGGACAGCCTCCTACGAGCAGTACTTC CASSQGGTASYEQYF
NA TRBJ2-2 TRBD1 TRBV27 TGTGCCAGCAGTTCCGCAGGGGGCCGGGGCGGGGAGCTGTTTTTT CASSSAGGRGGELFF
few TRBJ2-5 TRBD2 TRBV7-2 TGTGCCAGCAGCCAAGGTCAGGCGGGAGGGCAAGAGACCCAGTACTTC CASSQGQAGGQETQYF
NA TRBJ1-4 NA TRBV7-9 TGTGCCAGCAGCCTAGGCGCTGCCGCAACTAATGAAAAACTGTTTTTT CASSLGAAATNEKLFF
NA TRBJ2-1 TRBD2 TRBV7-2 TGTGCCAGCAGCCTTCATCCGGGACTACAAACCACAGGGCAGTTCTTC CASSLHPGLQTTGQFF
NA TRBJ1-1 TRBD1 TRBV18 TGTGCCAGCTCACCACCGCAGGGGACAGGTCCAGCGGACACTGAAGCTTTCTTT CASSPPQGTGPADTEAFF
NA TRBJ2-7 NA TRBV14 TGTGCCAGCAGCACTCTGGCAGGTTTTGGTCCCTACGAGCAGTACTTC CASSTLAGFGPYEQYF
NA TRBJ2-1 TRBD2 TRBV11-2 TGTGCCAGCAGCCATAAGCGGGAGCCCTCCTACAATGAGCAGTTCTTC CASSHKREPSYNEQFF
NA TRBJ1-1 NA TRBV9 TGTGCCAGCAGCGTAGTATCGGGGAACACTGAAGCTTTCTTT CASSVVSGNTEAFF
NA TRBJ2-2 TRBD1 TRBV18 TGTGCCAGCTCACCGACAGGGATTAACACCGGGGAGCTGTTTTTT CASSPTGINTGELFF
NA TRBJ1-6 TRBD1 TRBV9 TGTGCCAGCAGCATGACAGGGACGGGGGATTCACCCCTCCACTTT CASSMTGTGDSPLHF
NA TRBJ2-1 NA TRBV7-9 TGTGCCAGCAGCCCCCTTAGGGGATACAATGAGCAGTTCTTC CASSPLRGYNEQFF
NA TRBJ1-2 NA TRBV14 TGTGCCAGCAGCCCCCCGGGAGGGGTTGGTGCCTATGGCTACACCTTC CASSPPGGVGAYGYTF
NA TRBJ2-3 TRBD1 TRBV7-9 TGTGCCAGCAGCCCCCGACAGGGTCCAGATACGCAGTATTTT CASSPRQGPDTQYF
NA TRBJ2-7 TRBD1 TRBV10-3 TGTGCCATCAGTCGGGACAGGGCAGACGAGCAGTACTTC CAISRDRADEQYF
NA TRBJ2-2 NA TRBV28 TGTGCCAGCTATAGACAGTCCGGGGAGCTGTTTTTT CASYRQSGELFF
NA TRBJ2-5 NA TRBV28 TGTGCCAGCAGTTCCCCGGGGAGGTCGGGGGAGACCCAGTACTTC CASSSPGRSGETQYF
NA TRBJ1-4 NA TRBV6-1 TGTGCCAGCAGTGATATCAGTTTATCTAATGAAAAACTGTTTTTT CASSDISLSNEKLFF
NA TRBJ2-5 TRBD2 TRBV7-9 TGTGCCAGCAGCTTGACTAGCGGCCCATTACCACAAGAGACCCAGTACTTC CASSLTSGPLPQETQYF
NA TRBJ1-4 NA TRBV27 TGTGCCAGCAGTTTACGGCAGGGGCCAATTGCAACTAATGAAAAACTGTTTTTT CASSLRQGPIATNEKLFF
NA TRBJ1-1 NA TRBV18 TGTGCCAGCTCCAACCAGCAGGGGAACACTGAAGCTTTCTTT CASSNQQGNTEAFF
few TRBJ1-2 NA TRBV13 TGTGCCAGCAGCTTAGGCACCGGGGGCTATGGCTACACCTTC CASSLGTGGYGYTF
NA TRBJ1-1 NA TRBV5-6 TGTGCCAGCAGCTTGGGACCAGGGGACACTGAAGCTTTCTTT CASSLGPGDTEAFF
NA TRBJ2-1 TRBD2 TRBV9 TGTGCCAGCAGCTCCCGCGCCGGGACTAGAAACAATGAGCAGTTCTTC CASSSRAGTRNNEQFF
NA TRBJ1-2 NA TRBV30 TGTGCCTGGAGTCCAGGGTCCTATGGCTACACCTTC CAWSPGSYGYTF
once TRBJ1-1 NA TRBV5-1 TGCGCCAGCAGCCCCGCGGTCGGGGGGGTGGGGGACACTGAAGCTTTCTTT CASSPAVGGVGDTEAFF
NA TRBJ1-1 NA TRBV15 TGTGCCACCAGCAGAGATCATGGCGGCAGGGTGAACACTGAAGCTTTCTTT CATSRDHGGRVNTEAFF
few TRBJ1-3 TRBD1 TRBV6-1 TGTGCCAGCAGTGAGGGACAGACCCTCTCTGGAAACACCATATATTTT CASSEGQTLSGNTIYF
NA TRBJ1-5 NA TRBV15 TGTGCCACCAGCAGAGATTCGGGTAATCAGCCCCAGCATTTT CATSRDSGNQPQHF
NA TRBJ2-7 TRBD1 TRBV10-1 TGCGCCAGCAATGGGACAGGGGGCTTAGCGGGGTTCTACGAGCAGTACTTC CASNGTGGLAGFYEQYF
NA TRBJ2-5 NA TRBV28 TGTGCCAGCAGTTTAAGCGGACAAGAGACCCAGTACTTC CASSLSGQETQYF
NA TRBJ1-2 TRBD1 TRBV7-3 TGTGCCAGCAGCTTAGGACAGGGAATGGGTGGCTACACCTTC CASSLGQGMGGYTF
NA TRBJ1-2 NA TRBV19 TGTGCCAGTACCCCCGATAAGGGACACTCCGGCGGCTATGGCTACACCTTC CASTPDKGHSGGYGYTF
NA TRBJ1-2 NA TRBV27 TGTGCCAGCAGTTTAATTGGGGGCGCAGGATATGGCTACACCTTC CASSLIGGAGYGYTF